The 21 T cell receptor beta chains in this list originate from one sample, sequenced in a study of control samples from healthy donors and cancer patients. Assay used: immunoSEQ multiplex PCR; TCRdb lists only in-frame clones, some missing. This sample yields about 86,000 clones, of which more than 85% are seen a single time; about 1.5% belongs to the top ten. The sequenced material came from blood. These receptor sequences come from a woman between 25 and 40 years old in good health.

This clone was counted between two and nine times. The chain links TRBV7-2 to TRBJ1-2; D remains unclear. CDR3 size: 15 residues. Trimming removed 4 bases from V and 6 bases from J, with 18 bases in between. Per the germline V gene, CDR1 is SGHTA and CDR2 is FQGNSA. The DNA for the CDR3 is TGTGCCAGCAGCTCGAGGGCCTTCTTGAGGGATGGCTACACCTTC. This codes for CASSSRAFLRDGYTF.

J is TRBJ1-2 and V is TRBV28; D remains ambiguous. Germline loops: CDR1 MDHEN, CDR2 SYDVKM. V gave up 6 bases and J gave up 10 bases, with 12 bases separating them. This CDR3 comprises 11 residues. The CDR3 reads CASREQRLYTF. Here the CDR3 DNA reads TGTGCCAGCAGGGAACAGAGACTCTACACCTTC.

The chain is built from TRBV9 and TRBJ1-2; D gene uncertain. V was cut by 4 bases and J by 6 bases, with 10 bases left in between. Germline loops: CDR1 SGDLS, CDR2 YYNGEE. There are 12 residues in the CDR3. CDR3 sequence reads: CASSPQHDGYTF. CDR3 coding DNA: TGTGCCAGCAGCCCTCAGCACGATGGCTACACCTTC.

V is TRBV6-5 and J is TRBJ2-1; a weak D match, TRBD2 (5 bases). Germline assignment: CDR1 MNHEY and CDR2 SVGAGI. Trimming shortened V by 9 bases and J by 6 bases, and 15 bases separated the two germline ends. The CDR3 is 13 amino acids. The CDR3 region has the DNA TGTGCCAGTAATCCGGGGTCGTTCAATGAGCAGTTCTTC. Translated, it gives CASNPGSFNEQFF.

The genes are TRBV28 and TRBJ2-5; possibly TRBD1 for D (5 bases). V was pared by 3 bases and J by 7 bases, with 9 bases between. Germline V gives CDR1 MDHEN, CDR2 SYDVKM. The CDR3 runs 12 residues. The CDR3 is CASSLDRGTQYF. The CDR3 DNA reads as TGTGCCAGCAGTTTGGATAGGGGGACCCAGTACTTC.

This chain uses TRBV3-1 (or the pseudogene TRBV3-2) with TRBJ1-3, with D unresolved. V was trimmed by 3 bases and J by 0 bases, leaving 12 bases between them. Germline V gene lookup returns CDR1 LGHDT and CDR2 YNNKEL (reference sequence). CDR3 length: 16 amino acids. Here the CDR3 DNA reads TGTGCCAGCAGCCATGCAGGAAGGGTCTCTGGAAACACCATATATTTT. Translation: CASSHAGRVSGNTIYF.

V is TRBV6-6 and J is TRBJ1-1; tentative D call: TRBD1 (6 bases). Germline V gene sequence: CDR1 MNHNY, CDR2 SVGAGI (reference sequence). This CDR3 is built from 15 residues. V was shortened by 7 bases and J by 4 bases, with 19 bases between the two germline ends. This chain's CDR3 is CASTSVGQSGTEAFF. DNA of the CDR3: TGTGCCAGCACCTCCGTAGGACAGTCGGGCACTGAAGCTTTCTTT.

In its sample, this clone was seen once. The rearrangement joins TRBV5-1 to TRBJ1-5; no clear D. Germline loops: CDR1 SGHRS, CDR2 YFSETQ. Trimming removed 1 base from V and 4 bases from J, with 6 bases in between. CDR3 size: 13 residues. CDR3 sequence reads: CASSLNGNQPQHF. CDR3 in DNA: TGCGCCAGCAGCTTGAACGGTAATCAGCCCCAGCATTTT.

The V call is TRBV5-1, the J call TRBJ1-2; D unclear. Germline V CDR1 and CDR2: SGHRS, YFSETQ. This CDR3 comprises 13 residues. The ends were cut back, 0 bases at V and 2 bases at J, with 5 bases in the middle. The CDR3 loop is CASSLEQNYGYTF. The CDR3 coding sequence is TGCGCCAGCAGCTTGGAACAGAACTATGGCTACACCTTC.

The chain has TRBV28 and TRBJ1-1, with D maybe TRBD1 (6 bases). This CDR3 comprises 15 residues. Germline CDR1 is MDHEN and CDR2 is SYDVKM. V lost 6 bases to trimming and J lost 0 bases, with 14 bases between them. Here the CDR3 reads CASRPIGTLNTEAFF. CDR3 coding DNA: TGTGCCAGCAGGCCGATCGGGACACTGAACACTGAAGCTTTCTTT.

The genes are TRBV6-6 and TRBJ2-7; D may correspond to TRBD1 or TRBD2 (5 bases each). CDR3 length equals 13 residues. Trimming removed 1 base at V and 4 bases at J, with 8 bases between. In germline, CDR1 is MNHNY, CDR2 SVGAGI (reference sequence). The chain's CDR3 is CASSYWDGYEQYF. CDR3 coding DNA: TGTGCCAGCAGTTACTGGGACGGATACGAGCAGTACTTC.

The chain employs TRBV29-1 and TRBJ2-3, with D perhaps TRBD2 (6 bases). The length of the CDR3 is 12 residues. Germline lookup yields CDR1 SQVTM and CDR2 ANQGSEA. V was clipped by 6 bases and J by 4 bases, with 11 bases between them. CDR3 sequence: CSVPGTPDTQYF. As DNA, the CDR3 is TGCAGCGTCCCAGGGACTCCAGATACGCAGTATTTT.

This chain joins TRBV4-1 and TRBJ2-6; no firm D call. From germline, CDR1 is MGHRA and CDR2 YSYEKL. This CDR3 is built from 16 residues. Trimming left V 0 bases short and J 1 base short, with 7 bases between. CDR3 protein: CASSQDGVSGANVLTF. As DNA, the CDR3 is TGCGCCAGCAGCCAAGATGGGGTGTCTGGGGCCAACGTCCTGACTTTC.

This sequence joins TRBV27 and TRBJ1-3; D not resolved. Trimming pared 2 bases from V and 0 bases from J, leaving 8 bases between. The germline V gene encodes CDR1 MNHEY and CDR2 SMNVEV (reference sequence). CDR3 length: 15 amino acids. CDR3 sequence: CASSLGLGSGNTIYF. The CDR3, as DNA: TGTGCCAGCAGTTTAGGGTTGGGCTCTGGAAACACCATATATTTT.

This chain links TRBV4-2 with TRBJ2-1, with 7 bases aligning to TRBD2. The J segment lost 0 bases and the V segment lost 1 base, leaving 0 bases of the junction unmatched. The CDR3 extends over 15 amino acids. Germline CDR1 and CDR2: LGHNA and YNFKEQ. DNA for the CDR3: TGTGCCAGCAGCCAAGGGGGGGGCTCCTACAATGAGCAGTTCTTC. Its protein is CASSQGGGSYNEQFF.

The chain joins TRBV7-8 to TRBJ2-7; possibly TRBD1 for D (5 bases). Germline CDR1 and CDR2: SGHVS and FQNEAQ. Trimming pared 1 base from V and 6 bases from J, leaving 10 bases between. This CDR3 contains 13 residues. The CDR3 DNA is TGTGCCAGCAGCTTAGGACAGTCGTCCGAGCAGTACTTC. It specifies CASSLGQSSEQYF.

The gene calls are TRBV10-2 and TRBJ1-1; D is uncertain. The V gene lost 6 bases and the J gene lost 1 base, with 9 bases spanning the gap. Germline V gene sequence: CDR1 WSHSY, CDR2 SAAADI. The CDR3 is made up of 13 amino acids. CDR3 DNA: TGCGCCAGCAGGGGGTTGGCGAACACTGAAGCTTTCTTT. This encodes CASRGLANTEAFF.

The genes are TRBV4-1 and TRBJ1-1, with D hard to call. Germline CDR1 MGHRA, CDR2 YSYEKL. The CDR3 extends over 16 amino acids. The V gene lost 4 bases and the J gene lost 1 base, with 16 bases spanning the gap. The CDR3 protein is CASSRSGPSENTEAFF. The CDR3 nucleotides are TGCGCCAGCAGCCGATCAGGTCCCTCAGAGAACACTGAAGCTTTCTTT.

CDR3 region: CASSSPTRAYEQFF. The CDR3 DNA is TGTGCCAGCAGTTCCCCCACCAGGGCCTATGAGCAGTTCTTC. This chain connects TRBV27 to TRBJ2-1; D may be TRBD1 (5 bases). The V end lost 4 bases, the J end lost 8 bases, and 15 bases lay between the germline ends. CDR3 length equals 14 residues. Germline values: CDR1 MNHEY, CDR2 SMNVEV (reference sequence).

The J gene is TRBJ1-5, the V gene TRBV20-1; no clear D. V dropped 3 bases and J dropped 3 bases, with 12 bases sitting between them. This CDR3 region has 14 residues. CDR1 is DFQATT, CDR2 SNEGSKA, per germline (reference sequence). The CDR3 reads CSASFGEANQPQHF. CDR3 bases: TGCAGTGCTAGTTTCGGTGAAGCCAATCAGCCCCAGCATTTT.

This chain uses TRBV28 with TRBJ1-6, with TRBD1 as a possible D gene (6 bases). Germline V gene sequence: CDR1 MDHEN, CDR2 SYDVKM. Trimming left V 6 bases short and J 5 bases short, with 14 bases between. The CDR3 has 15 residues. CDR3 nucleotides: TGTGCCAGCAGGCCGGGACGGGGGCATAATTCACCCCTCCACTTT. The encoded protein is CASRPGRGHNSPLHF.